A selection of T cell receptor beta chains follows, all from one sample in a study of T cell repertoires in cytomegalovirus infection. TCRdb re-derived calls from the reads in MiXCR, one entry per CDR3 protein. The table shows approximately 500,000 distinct CDR3 sequences, with 15% to 20% occurring only once. What was sequenced was CD8+ T cells from PBMCs. The receptors were gathered from a human donor in good health (CMV status not recorded). Some clones in this sample may be carry-over from other donors' samples. The conserved cysteine and the conserved F or W are not part of the CDR3 here. The order of the fields is V gene, J gene, D gene, CDR3 protein. D genes are given only for firm matches.

V: TRBV27
J: TRBJ1-2
D: -
CDR3: ASSSGGRDGYT

V: TRBV5-1
J: TRBJ2-1
D: -
CDR3: ASSLNSMEQF

V: TRBV2
J: TRBJ1-2
D: -
CDR3: ASTLTDGPGGYT

V: TRBV2
J: TRBJ1-4
D: -
CDR3: ASSIVRDDEKLF

V: TRBV23-1
J: TRBJ2-6
D: -
CDR3: ASSSKGEVHSGANVLT

V: TRBV10-3
J: TRBJ2-5
D: -
CDR3: AISEDSSRGETQY

V: TRBV6-4
J: TRBJ1-2
D: TRBD1
CDR3: ASSATGSDYGYT

V: TRBV24-1
J: TRBJ2-1
D: TRBD2
CDR3: ATSVTSRAAEREAYNEQF

V: TRBV6-5
J: TRBJ2-7
D: TRBD1
CDR3: ASSYLTGANDEQY

V: TRBV4-1
J: TRBJ2-1
D: TRBD2
CDR3: ASSQEGLAGGSYNEQF

V: TRBV10-2
J: TRBJ1-1
D: -
CDR3: ASREGYSTEAF

V: TRBV11-3
J: TRBJ2-2
D: -
CDR3: ASSPDTGKLF

V: TRBV7-8
J: TRBJ1-1
D: -
CDR3: ATATENTEAF

V: TRBV15
J: TRBJ1-1
D: -
CDR3: ATSREQPAISAEAF

V: TRBV30
J: TRBJ2-7
D: -
CDR3: AWSVGALYEQY

V: TRBV29-1
J: TRBJ1-1
D: TRBD1
CDR3: SVWDRGRGLAEAF

V: TRBV7-3
J: TRBJ2-1
D: TRBD2
CDR3: ASSFLAGSIREQF

V: TRBV20-1
J: TRBJ1-1
D: -
CDR3: SARDISQVNTEAF

V: TRBV27
J: TRBJ2-7
D: TRBD2
CDR3: ASSSGGLGQY

V: TRBV12-3/TRBV12-4
J: TRBJ2-5
D: -
CDR3: ASSSLEQETQY

V: TRBV28
J: TRBJ1-1
D: -
CDR3: ASSPDSLNTEAF

V: TRBV4-2
J: TRBJ2-7
D: -
CDR3: ASSQVYEQY

V: TRBV5-8
J: TRBJ2-3
D: -
CDR3: ASSLHGSSTDTQY

V: TRBV12-3/TRBV12-4
J: TRBJ2-1
D: -
CDR3: ASSSDKNNEQF

V: TRBV9
J: TRBJ1-1
D: -
CDR3: ASSVAKVNTEAF

V: TRBV11-2
J: TRBJ1-2
D: -
CDR3: ASSPPSGTTNYGYT

V: TRBV29-1
J: TRBJ2-5
D: -
CDR3: SVGRITPLETQY

V: TRBV25-1
J: TRBJ1-1
D: -
CDR3: ASSEVYANTEAF

V: TRBV7-9
J: TRBJ2-1
D: -
CDR3: ASRDVSNEQF

V: TRBV11-2
J: TRBJ2-3
D: -
CDR3: ASSFTFLGRADTQY

V: TRBV6-5
J: TRBJ1-1
D: -
CDR3: ASSYESLNTEAF

V: TRBV27
J: TRBJ2-3
D: -
CDR3: ASSLRDGADTQY

V: TRBV2
J: TRBJ2-7
D: TRBD1
CDR3: ANRDRGSYEQY

V: TRBV7-6
J: TRBJ2-5
D: TRBD1
CDR3: ASSRPRQGGEETQY

V: TRBV5-6
J: TRBJ1-4
D: -
CDR3: ASRGFGADATNEKLF

V: TRBV28
J: TRBJ2-5
D: -
CDR3: ASRLPGPGGTQY

V: TRBV27
J: TRBJ1-5
D: -
CDR3: ASSPRGGRNQPQH

V: TRBV9
J: TRBJ2-7
D: TRBD1
CDR3: ASSEGGQGHEQY

V: TRBV12-5
J: TRBJ1-5
D: -
CDR3: ASVGDSNQPQH

V: TRBV4-1
J: TRBJ2-3
D: -
CDR3: ASSPTTSSTDTQY

V: TRBV2
J: TRBJ2-7
D: -
CDR3: ASSEADAKGETYEQY

V: TRBV7-9
J: TRBJ2-1
D: TRBD2
CDR3: ASRALAEGNNEQF

V: TRBV4-2
J: TRBJ2-7
D: -
CDR3: ASSQVQGGNEQY

V: TRBV7-3
J: TRBJ1-2
D: -
CDR3: ASSLIHRVYT

V: TRBV12-3/TRBV12-4
J: TRBJ1-1
D: TRBD1
CDR3: ASSLEVRGLFEAF

V: TRBV30
J: TRBJ1-1
D: -
CDR3: AWSPLNTEAF

V: TRBV24-1
J: TRBJ2-7
D: TRBD1
CDR3: ATSEYDRERQY

V: TRBV6-1
J: TRBJ1-4
D: -
CDR3: ASSDPTGLIEKLF

V: TRBV19
J: TRBJ2-1
D: -
CDR3: ASNLQGPYNEQF

V: TRBV27
J: TRBJ2-3
D: -
CDR3: ASSDRDGTDTQY

V: TRBV5-4
J: TRBJ2-7
D: -
CDR3: ASSFRASGAYEQY

V: TRBV7-4
J: TRBJ1-1
D: -
CDR3: ASSLVAMNTEAF

V: TRBV6-1
J: TRBJ2-2
D: -
CDR3: ASSGIGLIDTGELF

V: TRBV23-1
J: TRBJ1-3
D: -
CDR3: ASSQSNFLVGNTIY

V: TRBV6-1
J: TRBJ2-1
D: -
CDR3: ASSEEWVDEQF